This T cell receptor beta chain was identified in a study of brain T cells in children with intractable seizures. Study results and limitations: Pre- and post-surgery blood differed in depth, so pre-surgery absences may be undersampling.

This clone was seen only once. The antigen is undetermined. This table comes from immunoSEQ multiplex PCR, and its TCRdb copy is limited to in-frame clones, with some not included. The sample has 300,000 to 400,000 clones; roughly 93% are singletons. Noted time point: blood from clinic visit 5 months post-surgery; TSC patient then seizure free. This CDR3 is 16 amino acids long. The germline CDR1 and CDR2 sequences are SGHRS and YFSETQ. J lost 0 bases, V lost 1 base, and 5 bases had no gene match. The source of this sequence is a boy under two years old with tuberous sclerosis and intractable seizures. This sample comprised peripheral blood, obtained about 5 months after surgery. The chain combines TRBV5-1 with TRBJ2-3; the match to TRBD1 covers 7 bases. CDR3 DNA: TGCGCCAGCAGCTTGCTCCGGGACAGTAGCACAGATACGCAGTATTTT. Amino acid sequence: CASSLLRDSSTDTQYF.